This entry lists 5 T cell receptor beta chains sequenced from one sample in a study of blood T cell repertoires in COVID-19. The protocol was immunoSEQ multiplex PCR, while the TCRdb copy is restricted to in-frame clones and leaves out a portion. Of roughly 160,000 clones listed, approximately 86% are singletons. The sequencing input was peripheral blood. These receptor sequences come from a woman older than 75 with COVID-19, enrolled during active disease.

This chain connects TRBV10-3 to TRBJ1-3, with D unclear. CDR3 size: 15 residues. V shed 6 bases and J shed 0 bases, with 12 bases lying between them. CDR1 is ENHRY and CDR2 is SYGVKD in the germline V gene. Here the CDR3 DNA reads TGTGCCATCAGGAGAGACGGAGGCTCTGGAAACACCATATATTTT. Residues: CAIRRDGGSGNTIYF.

CDR3 sequence: CASSPSGDTDTQYF. CDR3 bases: TGTGCCAGCAGCCCATCGGGGGACACAGATACGCAGTATTTT. The chain is built from TRBV3-1 (or the pseudogene TRBV3-2) and TRBJ2-3; the D gene is possibly TRBD2 (6 bases). The V and J ends lost 4 bases and 2 bases respectively, with 10 bases between them. The CDR3 sequence is 14 residues long. Germline CDR1 and CDR2: LGHDT and YNNKEL (reference sequence).

The chain couples TRBV7-6 to TRBJ2-3; TRBD2 agrees at 8 bases. Germline V CDR1 and CDR2: SGHVS, FNYEAQ. The length of the CDR3 is 15 residues. J was trimmed by 2 bases and V by 5 bases; bases with no gene match: 6. The CDR3 region has the DNA TGTGCCAGCAGCCTTACTAGCGGTCCCACAGATACGCAGTATTTT. Translating it yields CASSLTSGPTDTQYF.

A few counts support this clone. The V call is TRBV2, the J call TRBJ1-5; a possible D gene is TRBD1 (6 bases). The germline V gene has CDR1 SNHLY and CDR2 FYNNEI. The CDR3 length is 15 residues. V was cut by 4 bases and J by 3 bases, with 13 bases left in between. The CDR3 bases are TGTGCCAGCAGTGGGGACACCCGAGTCAATCAGCCCCAGCATTTT. Encoded protein: CASSGDTRVNQPQHF.

V is TRBV3-1 (or the pseudogene TRBV3-2) and J is TRBJ2-1; 12 bases agree with TRBD2. The V and J ends lost 4 bases and 9 bases, in that order; junction bases with no gene match: 7. Germline V gene sequence: CDR1 LGHDT, CDR2 YNNKEL (reference sequence). This CDR3 contains 15 residues. DNA for the CDR3: TGTGCCAGCAGCCCCGGACTAGCGGGACCAGCTGAGCAGTTCTTC. This gives the protein CASSPGLAGPAEQFF.